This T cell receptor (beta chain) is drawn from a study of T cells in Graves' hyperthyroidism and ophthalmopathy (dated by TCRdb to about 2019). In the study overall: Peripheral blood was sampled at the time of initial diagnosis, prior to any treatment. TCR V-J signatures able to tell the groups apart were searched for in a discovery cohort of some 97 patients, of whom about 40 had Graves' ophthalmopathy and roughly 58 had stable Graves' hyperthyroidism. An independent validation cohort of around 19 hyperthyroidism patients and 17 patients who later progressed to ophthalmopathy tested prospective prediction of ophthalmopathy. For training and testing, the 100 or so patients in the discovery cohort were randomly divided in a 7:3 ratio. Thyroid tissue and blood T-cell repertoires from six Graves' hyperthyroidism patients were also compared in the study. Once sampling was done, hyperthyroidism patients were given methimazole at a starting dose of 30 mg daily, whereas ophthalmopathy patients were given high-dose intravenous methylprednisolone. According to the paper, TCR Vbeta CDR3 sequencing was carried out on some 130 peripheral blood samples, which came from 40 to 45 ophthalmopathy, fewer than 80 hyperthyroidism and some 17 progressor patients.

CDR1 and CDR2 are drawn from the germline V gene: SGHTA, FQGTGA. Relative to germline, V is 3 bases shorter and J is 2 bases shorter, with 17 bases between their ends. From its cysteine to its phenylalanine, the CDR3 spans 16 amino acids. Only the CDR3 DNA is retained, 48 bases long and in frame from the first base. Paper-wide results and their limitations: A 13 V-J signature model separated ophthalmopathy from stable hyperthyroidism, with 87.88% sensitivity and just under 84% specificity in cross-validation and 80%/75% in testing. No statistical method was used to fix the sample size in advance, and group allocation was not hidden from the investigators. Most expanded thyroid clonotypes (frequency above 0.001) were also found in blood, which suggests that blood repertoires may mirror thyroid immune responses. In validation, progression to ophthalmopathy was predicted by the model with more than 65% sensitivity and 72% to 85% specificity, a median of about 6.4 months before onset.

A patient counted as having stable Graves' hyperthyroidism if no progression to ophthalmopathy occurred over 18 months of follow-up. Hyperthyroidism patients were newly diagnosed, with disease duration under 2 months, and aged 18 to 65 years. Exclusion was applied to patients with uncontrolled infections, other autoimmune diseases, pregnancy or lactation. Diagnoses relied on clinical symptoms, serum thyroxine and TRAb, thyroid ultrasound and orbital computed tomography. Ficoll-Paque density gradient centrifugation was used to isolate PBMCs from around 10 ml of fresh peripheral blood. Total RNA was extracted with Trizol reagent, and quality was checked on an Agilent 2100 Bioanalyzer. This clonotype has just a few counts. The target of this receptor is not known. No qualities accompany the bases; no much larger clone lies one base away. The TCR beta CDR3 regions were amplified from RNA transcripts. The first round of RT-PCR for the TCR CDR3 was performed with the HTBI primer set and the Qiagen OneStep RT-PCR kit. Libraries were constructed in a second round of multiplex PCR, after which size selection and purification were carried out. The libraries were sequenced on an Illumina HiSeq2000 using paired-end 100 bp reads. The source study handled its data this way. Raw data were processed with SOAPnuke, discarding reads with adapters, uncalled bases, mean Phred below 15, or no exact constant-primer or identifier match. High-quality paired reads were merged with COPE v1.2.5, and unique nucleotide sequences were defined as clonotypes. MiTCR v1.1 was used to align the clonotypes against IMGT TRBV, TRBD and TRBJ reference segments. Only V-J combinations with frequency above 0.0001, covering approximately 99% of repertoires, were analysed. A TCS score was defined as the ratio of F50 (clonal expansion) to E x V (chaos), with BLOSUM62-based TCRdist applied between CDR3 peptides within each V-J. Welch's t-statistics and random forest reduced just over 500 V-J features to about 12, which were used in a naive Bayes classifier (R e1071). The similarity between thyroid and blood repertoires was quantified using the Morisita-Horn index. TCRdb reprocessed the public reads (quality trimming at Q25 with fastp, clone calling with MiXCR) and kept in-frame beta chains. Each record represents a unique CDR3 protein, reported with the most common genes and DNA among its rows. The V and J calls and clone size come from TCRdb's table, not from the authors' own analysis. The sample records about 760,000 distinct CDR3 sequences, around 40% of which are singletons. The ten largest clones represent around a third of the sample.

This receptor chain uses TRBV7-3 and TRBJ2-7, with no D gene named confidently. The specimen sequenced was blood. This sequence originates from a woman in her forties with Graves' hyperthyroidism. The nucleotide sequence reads TGTGCCAGCAGCTTTCTAATGGTTTACAGAGCCTACGAGCAGTACTTC. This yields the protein CASSFLMVYRAYEQYF.